This T cell receptor (beta chain) was retrieved from a study of T cells after yellow fever vaccination. This clonotype is medium-sized in the sample. Trimming at V came to 4 bases and at J to 8 bases, leaving 8 bases not matched to a gene. CDR1 is SGHRS and CDR2 is YFSETQ in the germline V gene. The CDR3 consists of 15 residues. 5'RACE template switching added a universal primer site and UMIs to TCR cDNA. MiXCR was run by TCRdb on the 5' RACE reads, yielding one entry per CDR3 protein. Here the sample spans over 8,000 distinct CDR3 sequences, roughly 4.8% being singletons. The study, taken as a whole, reports: Peaking faster, on day 5 versus 15, the secondary response was nonetheless weaker. Repertoires sorted by FACS could include abundant clonotypes that are contaminants from the bulk population. Among primary-vaccination clones, most reappeared after the booster, at about 95% for CD4 and 88% for CD8.

This receptor was obtained from a man between 18 and 35 years old who received the YFV17D yellow fever vaccine. The sample consisted of PBMCs, either bulk or a sorted T-cell subset (CD4+, CD8+, memory, or dextramer-sorted; not recorded which), taken less than 18 days after the first yellow fever vaccination. The V gene is TRBV5-1, the J gene TRBJ2-1; the match to TRBD1 covers 11 bases. The chain's CDR3 is CASSPGGQGAYEQFF. For the CDR3, the DNA is TGCGCCAGCAGCCCCGGAGGACAGGGGGCCTATGAGCAGTTCTTC.